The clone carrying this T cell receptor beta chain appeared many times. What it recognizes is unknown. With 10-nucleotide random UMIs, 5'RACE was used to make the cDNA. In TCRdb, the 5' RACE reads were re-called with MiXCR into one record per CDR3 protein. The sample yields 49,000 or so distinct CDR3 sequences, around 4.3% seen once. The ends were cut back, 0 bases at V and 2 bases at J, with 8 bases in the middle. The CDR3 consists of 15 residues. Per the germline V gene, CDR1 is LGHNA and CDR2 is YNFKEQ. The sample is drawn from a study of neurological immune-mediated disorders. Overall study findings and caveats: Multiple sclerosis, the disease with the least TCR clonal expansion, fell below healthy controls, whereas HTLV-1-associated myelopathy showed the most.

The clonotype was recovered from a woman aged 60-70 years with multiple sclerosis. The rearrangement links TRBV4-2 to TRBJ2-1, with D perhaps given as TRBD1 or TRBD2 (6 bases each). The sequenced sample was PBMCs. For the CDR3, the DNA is TGTGCCAGCAGCCAAGAGGGGGGCCCCTACAATGAGCAGTTCTTC. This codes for CASSQEGGPYNEQFF.